The 26 T cell receptor beta chains below all came from one sample that was sequenced in a study of T cell changes during pregnancy in multiple sclerosis (dated by TCRdb to between 2018 and 2021). The library relied on the immunoSEQ multiplex PCR assay. TCRdb carries this immuneACCESS record with in-frame sequences only. Its versions omit some clonotypes, under half of them owing to an unresolved V gene in the studies checked, with the rest unexplained. The sample table records about 92,000 clones; just under 95% of these occur just once. The top ten clonotypes cover about 3.9% of the sample. This material consisted of peripheral blood, taken in the first trimester of pregnancy. These receptors were collected from a female donor with multiple sclerosis, enrolled in a pregnancy study.

This sequence joins TRBV27 and TRBJ2-7, with TRBD2 matching 13 bases. Germline V CDR1 and CDR2: MNHEY, SMNVEV (reference sequence). This CDR3 has 17 residues. V trimming: 5 bases; J trimming: 0 bases; junction bases outside the gene matches: 7. The CDR3 DNA reads as TGTGCCAGCAGTCCCGGACTAGCGGGGGCCCCCTCCTACGAGCAGTACTTC. Translating it yields CASSPGLAGAPSYEQYF.

In DNA form, the CDR3 reads TGTGCCAGCAGCCAAGATTGGGCAGGTATGAACACTGAAGCTTTCTTT. It encodes CASSQDWAGMNTEAFF. The chain joins TRBV14 to TRBJ1-1, with D uncertain. CDR3 length: 16 residues. The V gene's germline CDR1 is SGHDN and CDR2 FVKESK. Trimming took 0 bases from V and 0 from J, leaving 11 bases between them.

The chain has TRBV7-9 and TRBJ2-7; 7 bases agree with TRBD1. CDR3 length: 14 residues. The germline V gene encodes CDR1 SEHNR and CDR2 FQNEAQ (reference sequence). The trim removed 7 bases at V and 4 bases at J, leaving 10 bases unmatched. The CDR3 DNA reads as TGTGCCAGCATCCCATTGACAGGGTGGTACGAGCAGTACTTC. Protein product: CASIPLTGWYEQYF.

This chain joins TRBV7-3 and TRBJ2-7; 7 bases align to TRBD1. CDR1 SGHTA and CDR2 FQGTGA come from the germline V gene. The CDR3 spans 18 residues. Losses at the gene ends were 1 base for V and 0 bases for J; bases not matched to a gene: 12. The CDR3 reads CASSLIPLDRSNSYEQYF. The CDR3 nucleotides are TGTGCCAGCAGCTTAATCCCCTTGGACAGGAGTAACTCCTACGAGCAGTACTTC.

The rearrangement uses TRBV9 and TRBJ2-3; D may be TRBD1 (6 bases). Trimming removed 4 bases at V and 2 bases at J, with 14 bases between. Germline CDR1 reads SGDLS; CDR2 reads YYNGEE. The CDR3 is 15 residues long. The CDR3 reads CASSPRQGTTDTQYF. The CDR3 coding sequence is TGTGCCAGCAGCCCACGGCAGGGGACCACAGATACGCAGTATTTT. Full variable domain (outside the CDR3, taken from reference TRBV9 and TRBJ2-3): DSGVTQTPKHLITATGQRVTLRCSPRSGDLSVYWYQQSLDQGLQFLIQYYNGEERAKGNILERFSAQQFPDLHSELNLSSLELGDSALYFCASSPRQGTTDTQYFGPGTRLTVL.

The gene calls are TRBV27 and TRBJ2-7; D not certain. Looked up from germline, CDR1 is MNHEY and CDR2 is SMNVEV (reference sequence). The germline V and J ends were trimmed by 4 bases and 1 base, with 11 bases remaining between them. The CDR3 has 14 amino acids. The CDR3 DNA sequence: TGTGCCAGCAGTTCGGCGGATACATCCTACGAGCAGTACTTC. Translation: CASSSADTSYEQYF.

The chain couples TRBV5-1 to TRBJ2-5, with TRBD1 identical over 9 bases. The CDR3 extends over 14 amino acids. CDR1 SGHRS and CDR2 YFSETQ come from the germline V gene. Trimming took 4 bases from V and 4 from J; bases not matched to a gene: 5. CDR3 nucleotides: TGCGCCAGCAGCCCGACAGGGGGGGGAGAGACCCAGTACTTC. Translated, it gives CASSPTGGGETQYF.

J is TRBJ1-6 and V is TRBV10-3; unclear D gene. This CDR3 is 13 amino acids long. Per germline, CDR1 ENHRY and CDR2 SYGVKD. The CDR3 here is CATCGEFGSPLHF. In DNA form, the CDR3 reads TGTGCAACCTGCGGGGAGTTTGGGTCACCCCTCCACTTT.

CDR3 DNA sequence: TGTGCCAGCAGCTTGGGGGGCAGGGCAAACTATGGCTACACCTTC. Its translation is CASSLGGRANYGYTF. V and J are TRBV5-5 and TRBJ1-2; the D gene is possibly TRBD1 (5 bases). This CDR3 region has 15 residues. Germline loops: CDR1 SGHKS, CDR2 YYEKEE (reference sequence). V was cut by 0 bases and J by 2 bases, with 11 bases left in between.

The chain uses TRBV9 and TRBJ2-3, with D possibly TRBD2 on 7 matching bases. There are 15 residues in the CDR3. Germline V gene data show CDR1 as SGDLS and CDR2 as YYNGEE. V was clipped by 0 bases and J by 4 bases, with 12 bases between them. CDR3 amino acids: CASSVVGGGSDTQYF. CDR3 nucleotides: TGTGCCAGCAGCGTAGTCGGCGGGGGCTCAGATACGCAGTATTTT.

V usage is TRBV5-1 and J usage is TRBJ2-7; TRBD2 is a possible D gene (6 bases). This CDR3 region has 13 residues. Germline CDR1 reads SGHRS; CDR2 reads YFSETQ. V shed 2 bases and J shed 5 bases, with 11 bases lying between them. Here the CDR3 reads CASSFFERDEQYF. CDR3 bases: TGCGCCAGCAGCTTTTTTGAGCGGGACGAGCAGTACTTC.

In its sample, this clone was seen once. The chain joins TRBV7-6 to TRBJ2-1; tentative D call: TRBD2 (7 bases). The V gene's germline CDR1 is SGHVS and CDR2 FNYEAQ. The ends were cut back, 6 bases at V and 2 bases at J, with 14 bases in the middle. The CDR3 contains 15 residues. The CDR3 here is CASSPEGGTYNEQFF. In nucleotides, the CDR3 is TGTGCCAGCAGTCCCGAGGGGGGGACCTACAATGAGCAGTTCTTC.

V and J are TRBV18 and TRBJ2-3; 9 nucleotides agree with TRBD1. CDR3 length equals 15 residues. The V and J ends lost 2 bases and 4 bases, in that order; junction bases with no gene match: 4. Germline V CDR1 and CDR2: KGHSH, LQKENI. CDR3 bases: TGTGCCAGCTCACCAGGGACAGGGTGGGCAGATACGCAGTATTTT. Translated, it gives CASSPGTGWADTQYF.

This clone was detected only once. The chain carries TRBV27 and TRBJ2-6; D is ambiguous. This CDR3 spans 15 amino acids. V lost 3 bases and J 0 bases, leaving 6 bases between the germline ends. The germline V gene encodes CDR1 MNHEY and CDR2 SMNVEV (reference sequence). The CDR3, as DNA: TGTGCCAGCAGTTTCTATAGCTCTGGGGCCAACGTCCTGACTTTC. This translates into CASSFYSSGANVLTF. Based on the CDR3 plus reference TRBV27 and TRBJ2-6, the full variable domain is EAQVTQNPRYLITVTGKKLTVTCSQNMNHEYMSWYRQDPGLGLRQIYYSMNVEVTDKGDVPEGYKVSRKEKRNFPLILESPSPNQTSLYFCASSFYSSGANVLTFGAGSRLTVL.

This chain links TRBV6-5 with TRBJ2-7, with 8 bases matching TRBD1. The CDR3 extends over 16 amino acids. V lost 1 base, J lost 5 bases, and 10 bases stayed unmatched. Germline CDR1 MNHEY, CDR2 SVGAGI. DNA of the CDR3: TGTGCCAGCAGTTACTTAGGGACAGGTGCGGGAAACGAGCAGTACTTC. It is translated as CASSYLGTGAGNEQYF.

The chain uses TRBV7-8 and TRBJ2-7; D remains unclear. The CDR3 contains 13 residues. V dropped 2 bases and J dropped 0 bases, with 5 bases sitting between them. Germline V gene data show CDR1 as SGHVS and CDR2 as FQNEAQ. The CDR3 loop reads CASSLFISYEQYF. The CDR3 DNA reads as TGTGCCAGCAGCTTATTTATCTCCTACGAGCAGTACTTC.

The chain employs TRBV2 and TRBJ2-3; D gene uncertain. CDR3 length: 10 amino acids. V shed 10 bases and J shed 3 bases, with 5 bases lying between them. CDR1 SNHLY and CDR2 FYNNEI come from the germline V gene. The CDR3 reads CATLTDTQYF. The CDR3 nucleotides read TGTGCCACCTTAACAGATACGCAGTATTTT.

The chain links TRBV19 to TRBJ1-2; tentative D call: TRBD1 (5 bases). V shed 5 bases and J shed 4 bases, with 17 bases lying between them. The germline gives CDR1 LNHDA, CDR2 SQIVND (reference sequence). The CDR3 sequence is 15 residues long. The CDR3 here is CASSERQKFSYGYTF. The CDR3 DNA sequence: TGTGCCAGTAGTGAGAGACAGAAGTTCAGCTATGGCTACACCTTC.

This clone has only one observation. This chain connects TRBV15 to TRBJ1-1; D remains unclear. Trimming pared 4 bases from V and 1 base from J, leaving 13 bases between. CDR3 length equals 15 residues. Germline values: CDR1 LNHNV, CDR2 YYDKDF (reference sequence). CDR3 sequence reads: CATSNPEDKNTEAFF. CDR3 bases: TGTGCCACCAGCAATCCCGAAGACAAGAACACTGAAGCTTTCTTT.

This rearrangement joins TRBV6-1 to TRBJ2-1; D unresolved. Looked up from germline, CDR1 is MNHNS and CDR2 is SASEGT. With 3 bases removed from V and 10 bases from J, the gap between germline ends came to 7 bases. This CDR3 contains 11 residues. Written as DNA, the CDR3 is TGTGCCAGCAGTGACTGGCAGGAGCAGTTCTTC. Its translation: CASSDWQEQFF.

V is TRBV4-1 and J is TRBJ1-4; D is undetermined. V gave up 4 bases and J gave up 8 bases, with 11 bases separating them. Germline V gene data show CDR1 as MGHRA and CDR2 as YSYEKL. This CDR3 is 13 amino acids long. The CDR3 protein is CASSLTNNEKLFF. In DNA form, the CDR3 reads TGCGCCAGCAGCCTCACGAACAACGAAAAACTGTTTTTT.

The chain is built from TRBV14 and TRBJ1-1; no reliable D call. The CDR3 consists of 11 residues. The V end lost 1 base, the J end lost 8 bases, and 5 bases lay between the germline ends. The germline V gene has CDR1 SGHDN and CDR2 FVKESK. In DNA form, the CDR3 reads TGTGCCAGCAGCCAAGGTCCAGAAGCTTTCTTT. It is translated as CASSQGPEAFF.

The chain joins TRBV19 to TRBJ1-5, with a possible D match to TRBD1 (5 bases). The germline V and J ends were trimmed by 3 bases and 7 bases, with 10 bases remaining between them. Germline V gene sequence: CDR1 LNHDA, CDR2 SQIVND (reference sequence). This CDR3 spans 13 amino acids. DNA for the CDR3: TGTGCCAGTAGTATCAGGGAGGGGCAGCCCCAGCATTTT. Residues: CASSIREGQPQHF.

The chain uses TRBV11-2 and TRBJ2-7; TRBD2 matches at 10 bases. V was pared by 5 bases and J by 4 bases, with 8 bases of the junction left unmatched. The germline V gene has CDR1 SGHAT and CDR2 FQNNGV. The CDR3 runs 15 residues. The CDR3 reads CASSRGLADSYEQYF. In DNA form, the CDR3 reads TGTGCCAGCAGCAGAGGACTAGCGGATTCGTACGAGCAGTACTTC. The entire variable domain, with the rest obtained from reference TRBV11-2 and TRBJ2-7, is as follows: EAGVAQSPRYKIIEKRQSVAFWCNPISGHATLYWYQQILGQGPKLLIQFQNNGVVDDSQLPKDRFSAERLKGVDSTLKIQPAKLEDSAVYLCASSRGLADSYEQYFGPGTRLTVT.

Turning to this clone: The junction differs from germline at one of its ends, possibly a read error. The genes are TRBV7-9 and TRBJ2-7; D unclear. This CDR3 region has 11 residues. The V gene's germline CDR1 is SEHNR and CDR2 FQNEAQ (reference sequence). The CDR3 DNA is TGTGCCAGTAGCTTAGCATTTGACTTCTCCTTC. It specifies CASSLAFDFSF.

The chain combines TRBV7-6 with TRBJ2-7; 8 positions match TRBD1. V gave up 1 base and J gave up 2 bases; unmatched junction bases: 1. Germline values: CDR1 SGHVS, CDR2 FNYEAQ. The CDR3 has 14 residues. The CDR3 bases are TGTGCCAGCAGCTTAGAACAGGGGGCCTACGAGCAGTACTTC. Translation: CASSLEQGAYEQYF.